This T cell receptor beta chain was retrieved from a study of CD8 T cells in Susac syndrome. General study findings and limits: As acknowledged by the study, its TCR sequencing and HLA analysis included a relatively small number of individuals.

This clonotype is a singleton in its sample. Its antigen is not known. Reverse transcription used roughly 0.45 to 1 ug RNA and random hexamers. MiXCR was run by TCRdb on the immunoSEQ multiplex PCR reads, yielding one entry per CDR3 protein. The sample lists roughly 190,000 distinct CDR3 sequences; around 95% were seen once. CDR1 is SEHNR and CDR2 is FQNEAQ in the germline V gene (reference sequence). The CDR3 is 15 amino acids. V lost 2 bases to trimming and J lost 3 bases; unmatched junction nucleotides: 1. This chain connects TRBV7-9 to TRBJ2-2; 9 bases agree with TRBD2. The sequence was collected from a human donor with Susac syndrome. Material: CD4+ T cells from PBMCs. Written as DNA, the CDR3 is TGTGCCAGCAGCTTAAAGCGGGGGGACACCGGGGAGCTGTTTTTT. Translated, it gives CASSLKRGDTGELFF.